A single sample is the source of the 2 T cell receptor beta chains below, sequenced in a study of CD8 T cells in ankylosing spondylitis. Study-wide points: What seemed typical of ankylosing spondylitis blood was a TCR beta motif built from several highly homologous variants.

These receptors lack a known antigen. TCRdb recomputed calls from the 5' RACE reads with MiXCR, one row per CDR3 protein. The table records some 840,000 distinct CDR3 sequences, about 11% of them present only once. The sequencing sample was made of blood, either unsorted or a sorted T cell fraction (not recorded which). These receptors were obtained from a male donor with ankylosing spondylitis.

V usage is TRBV6-1 and J usage is TRBJ1-1; D is unresolved. The CDR3 spans 13 residues. The V gene's germline CDR1 is MNHNS and CDR2 SASEGT. With 7 bases removed from V and 9 bases from J, the gap between germline ends came to 18 bases. DNA for the CDR3: TGTGCCAGCACCGAGCCACCCTCAGTAAAAGCTTTCTTT. Protein sequence: CASTEPPSVKAFF.

This clonotype was observed a handful of times. The J gene is TRBJ2-5, the V gene TRBV30; D unresolved. This CDR3 has 13 residues. Germline CDR1 GTSNPN, CDR2 SVGIG (reference sequence). V was shortened by 2 bases and J by 2 bases, with 9 bases between the two germline ends. In DNA form, the CDR3 reads TGTGCCTGGAGTTATAACCGACAAGAGACCCAGTACTTC. Its translation: CAWSYNRQETQYF.